The clone carrying this T cell receptor beta chain was counted a few times. The germline V gene encodes CDR1 MNHNY and CDR2 SVGAGI (reference sequence). The junction had 8 bases not matched to a gene; V was cut back by 0 bases and J by 8 bases. This CDR3 is built from 16 residues. The sample is drawn from a study of blood T cell repertoires in COVID-19. Study processing details: The authors estimated nucleated cell counts from reference gene primer amplification. Clones were read by immunoSEQ multiplex PCR, and TCRdb kept only the in-frame ones, dropping some. The V and J calls and the clone size are those of that table, but D and trimming were determined from the DNA. The data hold under 200,000 clones, with over 75% observed a single time. Participants were aged 18 to 89 years, lived in under 25 US areas, and enrolled virtually. Clinical history as reported by participants underpinned cohort assignment.

The TCR originated in a man aged 45 to 65 who had recovered from COVID-19. The chain joins TRBV6-6 to TRBJ2-1, with 9 bases identical to TRBD2. Sequences were obtained from PBMCs or T cells enriched from blood (not recorded which). The CDR3 is CASSYSISSGTDEQFF. As DNA, the CDR3 is TGTGCCAGCAGTTACTCGATTTCTAGCGGGACTGATGAGCAGTTCTTC.